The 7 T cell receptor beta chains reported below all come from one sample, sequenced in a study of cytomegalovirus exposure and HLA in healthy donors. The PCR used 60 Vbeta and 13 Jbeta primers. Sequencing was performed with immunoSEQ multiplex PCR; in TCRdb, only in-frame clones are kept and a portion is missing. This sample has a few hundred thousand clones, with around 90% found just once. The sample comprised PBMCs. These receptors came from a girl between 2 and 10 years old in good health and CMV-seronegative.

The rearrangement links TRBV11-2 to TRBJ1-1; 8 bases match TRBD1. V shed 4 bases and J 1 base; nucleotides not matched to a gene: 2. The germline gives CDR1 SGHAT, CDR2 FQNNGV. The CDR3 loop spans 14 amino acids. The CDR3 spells CASSSGQGNTEAFF. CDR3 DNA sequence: TGTGCCAGCAGCTCCGGACAGGGGAACACTGAAGCTTTCTTT.

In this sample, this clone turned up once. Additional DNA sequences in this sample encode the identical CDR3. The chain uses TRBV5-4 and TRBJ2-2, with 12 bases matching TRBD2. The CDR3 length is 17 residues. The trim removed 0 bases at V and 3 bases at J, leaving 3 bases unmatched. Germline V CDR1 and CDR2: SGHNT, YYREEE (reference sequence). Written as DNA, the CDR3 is TGTGCCAGCAGCTTGGCGGGACTAGCGGGCTACACCGGGGAGCTGTTTTTT. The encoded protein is CASSLAGLAGYTGELFF. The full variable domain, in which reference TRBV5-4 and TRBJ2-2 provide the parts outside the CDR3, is ETGVTQSPTHLIKTRGQQVTLRCSSQSGHNTVSWYQQALGQGPQFIFQYYREEENGRGNFPPRFSGLQFPNYSSELNVNALELDDSALYLCASSLAGLAGYTGELFFGEGSRLTVL.

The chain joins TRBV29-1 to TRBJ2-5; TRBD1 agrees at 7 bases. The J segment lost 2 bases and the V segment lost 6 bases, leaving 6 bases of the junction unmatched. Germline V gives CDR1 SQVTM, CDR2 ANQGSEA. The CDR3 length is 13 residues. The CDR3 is CSVTTGPQETQYF. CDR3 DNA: TGCAGCGTGACGACAGGGCCACAAGAGACCCAGTACTTC.

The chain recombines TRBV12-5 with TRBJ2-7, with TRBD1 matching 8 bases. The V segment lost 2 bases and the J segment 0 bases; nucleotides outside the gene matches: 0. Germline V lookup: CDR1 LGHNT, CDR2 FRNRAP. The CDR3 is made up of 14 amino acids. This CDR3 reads CASGLTGGSYEQYF. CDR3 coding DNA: TGTGCTAGTGGTTTGACAGGGGGCTCCTACGAGCAGTACTTC. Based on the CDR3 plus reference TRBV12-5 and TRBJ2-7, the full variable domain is DARVTQTPRHKVTEMGQEVTMRCQPILGHNTVFWYRQTMMQGLELLAYFRNRAPLDDSGMPKDRFSAEMPDATLATLKIQPSEPRDSAVYFCASGLTGGSYEQYFGPGTRLTVT.

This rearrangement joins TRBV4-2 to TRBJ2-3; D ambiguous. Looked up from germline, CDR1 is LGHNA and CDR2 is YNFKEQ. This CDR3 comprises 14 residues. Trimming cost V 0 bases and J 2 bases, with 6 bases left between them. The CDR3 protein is CASSQEQITDTQYF. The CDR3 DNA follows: TGTGCCAGCAGCCAAGAACAGATCACAGATACGCAGTATTTT.

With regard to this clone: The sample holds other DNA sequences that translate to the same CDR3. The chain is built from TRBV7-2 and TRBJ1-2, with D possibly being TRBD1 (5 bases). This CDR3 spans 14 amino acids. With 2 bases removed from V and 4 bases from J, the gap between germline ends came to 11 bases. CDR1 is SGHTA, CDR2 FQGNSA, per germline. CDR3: CASSLTGGGYGYTF. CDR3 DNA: TGTGCCAGCAGCTTAACGGGGGGGGGCTATGGCTACACCTTC.

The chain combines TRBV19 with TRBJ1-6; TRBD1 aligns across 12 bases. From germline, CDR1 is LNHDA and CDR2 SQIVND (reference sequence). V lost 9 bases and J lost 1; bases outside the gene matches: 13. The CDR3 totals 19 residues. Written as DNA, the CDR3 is TGTGCCAGCAATCCGGGACAGGGGGCACCAAGGTCCTATAATTCACCCCTCCACTTT. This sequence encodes CASNPGQGAPRSYNSPLHF.